This passage covers 18 T cell receptor beta chains from one sample sequenced in a study of cytomegalovirus exposure and HLA in healthy donors (TCRdb year 2017). Receptor amplification or capture employed the immunoSEQ multiplex PCR assay. For the multiplex PCR, a mixture combining 60 forward primers for TCR Vbeta segments and 13 reverse primers for TCR Jbeta segments was used. TCRdb retrieved this table from immuneACCESS and kept in-frame rearrangements only. Not all clones are present; in checked studies, unresolved V genes account for under half, and no reason is known for the remainder. The table for this sample lists about 95,000 clones; about four fifths of them were counted only once. In total, the top ten clones hold over 3.5% of the sample. The sequenced sample consisted of PBMCs. The source of these receptors is a woman in her thirties or forties in good health and CMV-seropositive.

This chain connects TRBV27 to TRBJ2-5, with D maybe TRBD1 (5 bases). The V and J ends lost 1 base and 5 bases respectively, with 8 bases between them. CDR1 and CDR2 (germline): MNHEY, SMNVEV (reference sequence). The length of the CDR3 is 13 residues. Here the CDR3 reads CASSLYRGETQYF. The CDR3 DNA reads as TGTGCCAGCAGTTTATATAGGGGCGAGACCCAGTACTTC.

V is TRBV6-1 and J is TRBJ2-5, with D hard to call. The better agreement between TRBJ2-7 and the DNA end casts doubt on the J call. This CDR3 has 12 residues. CDR1 is MNHNS and CDR2 is SASEGT in the germline V gene. The CDR3 DNA follows: TGTGCCAGCAGTGATTGGGGCTACGAGCAGTACTTC. It yields the protein CASSDWGYEQYF.

In this sample, this clone turned up a few times. The chain carries TRBV5-1 and TRBJ2-6; TRBD2 is a possible D gene (5 bases). CDR1 is SGHRS and CDR2 is YFSETQ in the germline V gene. The CDR3 loop spans 16 amino acids. V lost 4 bases and J lost 2, with 13 bases in between. The CDR3 nucleotides are TGCGCCAGCAGCCTCGGACTCTCGACTGGGGCCAACGTCCTGACTTTC. It specifies CASSLGLSTGANVLTF.

The chain links TRBV5-1 to TRBJ1-3; TRBD1 might be the D (5 bases). This CDR3 is 16 amino acids long. V lost 0 bases to trimming and J lost 0 bases, with 10 bases between them. Germline V gives CDR1 SGHRS, CDR2 YFSETQ. In DNA form, the CDR3 reads TGCGCCAGCAGCTTGGCCGGGGGGGGCTCTGGAAACACCATATATTTT. Encoded protein: CASSLAGGGSGNTIYF.

About this clone itself: The same CDR3 can be traced to other DNA sequences in this sample. The J gene is TRBJ1-2, the V gene TRBV5-1; 9 bases agree with TRBD1. The V gene's germline CDR1 is SGHRS and CDR2 YFSETQ. J was trimmed by 1 base and V by 2 bases; bases with no gene match: 3. The CDR3 contains 15 residues. CDR3 in amino acids: CASSFSGQGNYGYTF. The CDR3 DNA reads TGCGCCAGCAGCTTTTCGGGACAGGGTAACTATGGCTACACCTTC.

The chain employs TRBV7-6 and TRBJ2-5; 8 bases are shared with TRBD2. The V gene's germline CDR1 is SGHVS and CDR2 FNYEAQ. This CDR3 is 16 amino acids long. V lost 5 bases to trimming and J lost 2 bases; unmatched junction nucleotides: 10. This chain's CDR3 is CASSAHFVAGQETQYF. The CDR3 DNA reads as TGTGCCAGCAGCGCCCATTTTGTAGCGGGGCAAGAGACCCAGTACTTC.

V gene TRBV4-1 combines with J gene TRBJ1-5, with 7 bases matching TRBD1. Trimming at V came to 0 bases and at J to 3 bases, leaving 5 bases not matched to a gene. Germline CDR1 is MGHRA and CDR2 is YSYEKL. The CDR3 spans 16 residues. The CDR3 DNA reads as TGCGCCAGCAGCCAAGAGAAAGGACAGGTCAATCAGCCCCAGCATTTT. Protein: CASSQEKGQVNQPQHF.

In its sample, this clone was seen a few times. V and J are TRBV19 and TRBJ2-5, with 7 bases identical to TRBD1. This CDR3 region has 15 residues. From germline, CDR1 is LNHDA and CDR2 SQIVND (reference sequence). The trim removed 2 bases at V and 2 bases at J, leaving 5 bases unmatched. The CDR3 loop is CASSITGQIQETQYF. The CDR3 nucleotides are TGTGCCAGTAGTATAACGGGACAGATTCAAGAGACCCAGTACTTC.

The CDR3 DNA follows: TGTGCCAGCAGCTTGGACTGGGCCTCGGAGCAGTTCTTC. Translation gives CASSLDWASEQFF. The chain links TRBV6-1 to TRBJ2-1, with TRBD2 as a possible D gene (5 bases). Germline V gene data show CDR1 as MNHNS and CDR2 as SASEGT. This CDR3 has 13 amino acids. The V and J ends lost 6 bases and 10 bases respectively, with 16 bases between them.

The rearrangement joins TRBV9 to TRBJ2-3; 14 bases are a match to TRBD2. Germline values: CDR1 SGDLS, CDR2 YYNGEE. The length of the CDR3 is 18 residues. V lost 4 bases to trimming and J lost 3 bases; unmatched junction nucleotides: 10. For the CDR3, the DNA is TGTGCCAGCAGCTACCCGGGACTAGCGGGAGAAGAGACAGATACGCAGTATTTT. It yields the protein CASSYPGLAGEETDTQYF.

This clone was seen a few times. J is TRBJ2-3 and V is TRBV5-6; 14 bases align to TRBD2. Per germline, CDR1 SGHDT and CDR2 YYEEEE. After removal of 5 bases from V and 5 bases from J, the junction contained 7 bases not matched to a gene. CDR3 length: 16 amino acids. The CDR3 loop is CASRRLAGGDVDTQYF. The CDR3 coding sequence is TGTGCCAGCAGGAGACTAGCGGGAGGGGACGTAGATACGCAGTATTTT.

The J gene is TRBJ1-2, the V gene TRBV25-1; D perhaps matches TRBD1 (5 bases). Germline V gives CDR1 MGHDK, CDR2 SYGVNS. The CDR3 runs to 15 residues. Trimming left V 3 bases short and J 7 bases short, with 18 bases between. The CDR3: CASSEVGGTYSGYTF. The CDR3 bases are TGTGCCAGCAGTGAGGTCGGGGGGACGTACAGTGGCTACACCTTC.

J is TRBJ2-3 and V is TRBV7-3; no firm D call. V was trimmed by 5 bases and J by 0 bases, leaving 9 bases between them. CDR1 SGHTA and CDR2 FQGTGA come from the germline V gene. CDR3 length equals 14 residues. CDR3 region: CASSPTTSTDTQYF. The DNA of the CDR3 is TGTGCCAGCAGCCCCACTACCAGCACAGATACGCAGTATTTT.

This clone has just one count. This rearrangement joins TRBV4-1 to TRBJ2-5, with 15 bases identical to TRBD2. The CDR3 spans 19 residues. Germline-derived CDR1 and CDR2 are MGHRA and YSYEKL. The V segment lost 6 bases and the J segment 1 base; nucleotides outside the gene matches: 12. Here the CDR3 reads CASRPGTSGGRGSQETQYF. Here the CDR3 DNA reads TGCGCCAGCAGACCCGGGACTAGCGGGGGGAGGGGCTCCCAAGAGACCCAGTACTTC.

In its sample, this clone was seen many times. CDR3 bases: TGTGCCAGCAGCTTGGGGCAGGGGAGATATGAAGCTTTCTTT. Its translation: CASSLGQGRYEAFF. The chain has TRBV5-6 and TRBJ1-1; weak D call: TRBD1 (6 bases). Trimming took off 0 bases at V and 7 bases at J, with 13 bases between the two ends. The germline CDR1 and CDR2 sequences are SGHDT and YYEEEE. This CDR3 is built from 14 residues.

The chain couples TRBV7-9 to TRBJ2-5, with TRBD2 matching 12 bases. The ends lost 3 bases at V and 4 bases at J; junction bases unmatched: 6. This CDR3 is built from 16 residues. CDR1 is SEHNR and CDR2 is FQNEAQ in the germline V gene (reference sequence). The DNA of the CDR3 is TGTGCCAGCAGCTTTACCACGGGACTAGCGGGAGAGACCCAGTACTTC. This gives the protein CASSFTTGLAGETQYF.

The V call is TRBV5-1, the J call TRBJ2-7; 9 positions match TRBD2. J lost 3 bases, V lost 1 base, and 14 bases had no gene match. This CDR3 has 18 amino acids. Germline CDR1 SGHRS, CDR2 YFSETQ. The CDR3 loop reads CASSLSLSSGSNFYEQYF. CDR3 sequence (DNA): TGCGCCAGCAGCTTGTCGTTGAGTAGCGGGAGTAATTTCTACGAGCAGTACTTC.

This chain links TRBV5-1 with TRBJ2-2, with 7 bases aligning to TRBD2. Germline CDR1 and CDR2: SGHRS and YFSETQ. After removal of 2 bases from V and 0 bases from J, the junction contained 4 bases not matched to a gene. The CDR3 totals 16 residues. As DNA, the CDR3 is TGCGCCAGCAGCTTAACTAGCGAATCGAACACCGGGGAGCTGTTTTTT. Residues: CASSLTSESNTGELFF.